The entry below describes one T cell receptor beta chain. This clonotype was recorded at least ten times. Its cognate antigen has yet to be identified. The input lacks base qualities; no much larger clone sits a single base away. Including cysteine and phenylalanine, the CDR3 has 15 amino acids. CDR3 DNA is the only sequence kept; it has 45 bases, read in frame from the first base. V and J lose 1 base and 3 bases, and a span of 13 bases separates them. Reading the germline V gene gives CDR1 SGHTA and CDR2 FQGNSA. This entry is derived from a study of T cell repertoires in cytomegalovirus infection (dated 2019 in TCRdb). As for the study more broadly: Donor HLA type was relevant to the analysis, as public TCR beta signatures indicated carriage of CMV infection together with the matching HLA type.

The sequencing machine was an Illumina HiSeq 1500. TCRdb passed the public sequencing reads through fastp at Q25 and MiXCR, retaining productive beta sequences. CDR3 protein sequences are deduplicated, and each keeps its most common genes and DNA. The sample table contains about 130,000 distinct CDR3 sequences; only one count was recorded for almost 9% of them. The ten largest account for around 10% of the sample. Study-level results and caveats: The ex vivo response was dominated by HLA-C-restricted CMV-specific TCR beta clonotypes, and the single most frequent clonotype in two of eight donors was supplied by these HLA-C-restricted clonotypes. In both this cohort and an independent roughly 400-donor cohort, the cumulative frequency of public TCR beta family members distinguished carriers of CMV infection plus the relevant HLA type.

Sequenced material: PBMCs. The V and J genes are TRBV7-2 and TRBJ2-7; the D call could be TRBD1 or TRBD2, with each sharing 6 bases. This clonotype was obtained from a human donor in good health (CMV status not recorded). Some clones in this sample may be carry-over from other donors' samples. The CDR3 protein: CASSLERGPIYEQYF. The sequenced DNA is TGTGCCAGCAGCTTAGAACGGGGGCCAATCTACGAGCAGTACTTC.